This section outlines one T cell receptor beta chain sequence together with its context. Its antigen is unidentified. Extracted from the samples, RNA was reverse transcribed into cDNA to serve as the sequencing template. The protocol was immunoSEQ multiplex PCR, while the TCRdb copy is restricted to in-frame clones and leaves out a portion. Here the sample spans just over 150,000 clones, about two thirds being singletons. This sample was included in a study of CD8+ T cells in alopecia areata. Study-level findings and limits: It was observed that many expanded lesional clones persisted in scalp and blood during tofacitinib.

Treatment denoted: oral pan-JAK inhibitor, 5-10 mg twice daily. Between the trimmed V and J ends, which lost 6 bases and 3 bases, there was a span of 20 bases. There are 15 residues in the CDR3. Germline V gene data show CDR1 as SQVTM and CDR2 as ANQGSEA. The source of this sequence is a human donor with alopecia areata. V is TRBV29-1 and J is TRBJ1-1; possible D gene TRBD1, 6 bases. The material was CD4+ T cells sorted from blood, obtained at week 4, from a patient treated with tofacitinib. DNA for the CDR3: TGCAGCGTGAGGACAGTCGGCCCTACTGACACTGAAGCTTTCTTT. It is translated as CSVRTVGPTDTEAFF. The whole variable domain, remainder taken from reference TRBV29-1 and TRBJ1-1, is SAVISQKPSRDICQRGTSLTIQCQVDSQVTMMFWYRQQPGQSLTLIATANQGSEATYESGFVIDKFPISRPNLTFSTLTVSNMSPEDSSIYLCSVRTVGPTDTEAFFGQGTRLTVV.